These 13 T cell receptor beta chains were sequenced from one sample in a study of blood T cell repertoires in COVID-19. Repertoires were generated with immunoSEQ multiplex PCR, while TCRdb's copy carries only in-frame clones and drops some. The profile shows approximately 100,000 clones, about 89% of them singletons. The sample consisted of peripheral blood. Receptors were obtained from a man aged 55 to 70 with acute or convalescent COVID-19.

This chain joins TRBV21-1 and TRBJ1-1; the table's D call, TRBD1, has no DNA check behind it. TRBV21-1 is designated a pseudogene. The CDR3 length is 12 residues. CDR3 DNA: TGTGCCAGGGGTGCAGGAAGTTCGTTAGCTTTCTTT. It encodes CARGAGSSLAFF.

This clone appeared a single time. The chain couples TRBV30 to TRBJ1-2; D is ambiguous. Trimming removed 3 bases at V and 7 bases at J, with 15 bases between. The V gene's germline CDR1 is GTSNPN and CDR2 SVGIG (reference sequence). The CDR3 loop spans 13 amino acids. The CDR3 sequence is CAWSGRPGLGYTF. In DNA form, the CDR3 reads TGTGCCTGGAGCGGGCGTCCCGGACTTGGCTACACCTTC. The whole variable domain, filled in from reference TRBV30 and TRBJ1-2, reads SQTIHQWPATLVQPVGSPLSLECTVEGTSNPNLYWYRQAAGRGLQLLFYSVGIGQISSEVPQNLSASRPQDRQFILSSKKLLLSDSGFYLCAWSGRPGLGYTFGSGTRLTVV.

The CDR3 here is CASSLTGDNYGYTF. The CDR3 DNA is TGTGCCAGCAGCCTAACAGGGGATAACTATGGCTACACCTTC. The chain carries TRBV7-2 and TRBJ1-2; 7 nucleotides line up with TRBD1. Germline assignment: CDR1 SGHTA and CDR2 FQGNSA. The CDR3 is 14 amino acids. V lost 5 bases to trimming and J lost 1 base; unmatched junction nucleotides: 4.

The V call is TRBV7-9, the J call TRBJ2-5, with 11 nucleotides matching TRBD2. The CDR3 loop spans 15 amino acids. Germline CDR1 and CDR2: SEHNR and FQNEAQ (reference sequence). After removal of 5 bases from V and 4 bases from J, the junction contained 6 bases not matched to a gene. The CDR3 coding sequence is TGTGCCAGCAGCCCCTCGACTAGCGGGACAGAGACCCAGTACTTC. Encoded protein: CASSPSTSGTETQYF.

This chain connects TRBV10-2 to TRBJ1-5; D is undetermined. Germline values: CDR1 WSHSY, CDR2 SAAADI. This CDR3 region has 13 residues. Trimming took 5 bases from V and 1 from J, leaving 6 bases between them. The CDR3 bases are TGCGCCAGCAGTACAACGAGCAATCAGCCCCAGCATTTT. The encoded protein is CASSTTSNQPQHF.

The CDR3 here is CASSSGGAYNEQFF. Here the CDR3 DNA reads TGCGCCAGCAGCTCCGGAGGGGCCTACAATGAGCAGTTCTTC. This chain connects TRBV5-1 to TRBJ2-1; tentative D call: TRBD2 (6 bases). Trimming pared 3 bases from V and 2 bases from J, leaving 9 bases between. The CDR3 spans 14 residues. Germline CDR1 and CDR2: SGHRS and YFSETQ.

The rearrangement joins TRBV19 to TRBJ2-1, with 7 bases that match TRBD2. The germline CDR1 and CDR2 sequences are LNHDA and SQIVND (reference sequence). Trimming cost V 5 bases and J 0 bases; bases outside gene matches: 4. This CDR3 has 15 amino acids. This CDR3 is CASSPQRDSYNEQFF. The CDR3, as DNA: TGTGCCAGTAGTCCCCAGCGGGACTCCTACAATGAGCAGTTCTTC.

This chain connects TRBV9 to TRBJ2-1, with 7 bases fitting TRBD2. J was trimmed by 7 bases and V by 0 bases; bases with no gene match: 7. The CDR3 runs to 15 residues. Germline V lookup: CDR1 SGDLS, CDR2 YYNGEE. CDR3 nucleotides: TGTGCCAGCAGCGTAGAATCCGGGAGGACGAATGAGCAGTTCTTC. Its translation is CASSVESGRTNEQFF.

The chain is built from TRBV11-3 and TRBJ2-5, with D perhaps TRBD2 (5 bases). V gave up 1 base and J gave up 5 bases, with 8 bases separating them. The CDR3 is made up of 13 amino acids. Germline-derived CDR1 and CDR2 are SGHNT and YENEEA. The CDR3 coding sequence is TGTGCCAGCAGCTTAGGTCAGCGGGAGACCCAGTACTTC. Its translation is CASSLGQRETQYF.

The J gene is TRBJ2-7, the V gene TRBV30, with D perhaps matching TRBD2 (5 bases). Trimming took 2 bases from V and 4 from J, leaving 9 bases between them. The CDR3 loop spans 12 amino acids. Germline V gives CDR1 GTSNPN, CDR2 SVGIG (reference sequence). Here the CDR3 reads CAWSSGWYEQYF. CDR3 nucleotide sequence: TGTGCCTGGAGTTCGGGGTGGTACGAGCAGTACTTC. Using reference TRBV30 and TRBJ2-7 for the parts outside the CDR3, the full variable domain is SQTIHQWPATLVQPVGSPLSLECTVEGTSNPNLYWYRQAAGRGLQLLFYSVGIGQISSEVPQNLSASRPQDRQFILSSKKLLLSDSGFYLCAWSSGWYEQYFGPGTRLTVT.

About this clone itself: Other nucleotide sequences from this sample produce the same CDR3. The V and J genes are TRBV27 and TRBJ1-1; unclear D gene. This CDR3 has 12 residues. Germline lookup yields CDR1 MNHEY and CDR2 SMNVEV (reference sequence). The V end lost 8 bases, the J end lost 0 bases, and 7 bases lay between the germline ends. The CDR3 sequence is CASGRLNTEAFF. The DNA of the CDR3 is TGTGCCAGCGGGAGGTTGAACACTGAAGCTTTCTTT.

The rearrangement links TRBV15 to TRBJ1-4, with 8 positions matching TRBD1. The germline V gene encodes CDR1 LNHNV and CDR2 YYDKDF (reference sequence). V lost 3 bases to trimming and J lost 7 bases; unmatched junction nucleotides: 4. The CDR3 contains 14 residues. The CDR3 spells CATSRTGEGEKLFF. The CDR3, as DNA: TGTGCCACCAGCAGGACAGGGGAGGGTGAAAAACTGTTTTTT.

The rearrangement joins TRBV7-8 to TRBJ2-1, with 15 bases matching TRBD2. The J segment lost 0 bases and the V segment lost 7 bases, leaving 16 bases of the junction unmatched. CDR3 size: 21 residues. Per the germline V gene, CDR1 is SGHVS and CDR2 is FQNEAQ. CDR3 sequence reads: CASTLIRSGTSGRTSYNEQFF. As DNA, the CDR3 is TGTGCCAGCACCCTGATACGCTCGGGGACTAGCGGGAGGACCTCCTACAATGAGCAGTTCTTC.